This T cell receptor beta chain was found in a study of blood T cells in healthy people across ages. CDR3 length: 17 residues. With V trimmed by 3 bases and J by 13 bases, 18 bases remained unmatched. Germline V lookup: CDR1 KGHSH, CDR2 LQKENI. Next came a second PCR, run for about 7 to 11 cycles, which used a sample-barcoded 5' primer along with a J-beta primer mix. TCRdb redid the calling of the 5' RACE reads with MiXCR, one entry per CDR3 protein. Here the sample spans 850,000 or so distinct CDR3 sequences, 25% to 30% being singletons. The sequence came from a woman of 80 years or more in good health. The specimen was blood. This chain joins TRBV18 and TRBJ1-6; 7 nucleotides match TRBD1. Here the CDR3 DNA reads TGTGCCAGCTCACCTACCCCCACAAGCAGGGGGGAATCGCCCCTCCACTTT. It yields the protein CASSPTPTSRGESPLHF. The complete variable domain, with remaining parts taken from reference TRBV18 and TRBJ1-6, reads NAGVMQNPRHLVRRRGQEARLRCSPMKGHSHVYWYRQLPEEGLKFMVYLQKENIIDESGMPKERFSAEFPKEGPSILRIQQVVRGDSAAYFCASSPTPTSRGESPLHFGNGTRLTVT.